What follows is one TCR beta chain and its context. A much larger clone differs by one base, so this may be a read error. This entry is derived from a study of glioma-infiltrating T cells. This CDR3 has 14 residues. Germline V lookup: CDR1 SGDLS, CDR2 YYNGEE. The iRepertoire nested amplicon-rescue multiplex PCR amplified TCR alpha and beta CDR3s from RNA. TCRdb itself ran the multiplex PCR reads through MiXCR, one entry per CDR3 protein. This table holds 100,000 to 150,000 distinct CDR3 sequences, roughly 25% found once. This receptor was taken from a human donor with low-grade glioma or glioblastoma, undergoing nonglioma brain surgery, or in good health (not recorded which). The sequencing input was glioma tissue, nonneoplastic brain tissue, or PBMCs (not recorded which). V is TRBV9 and J is TRBJ2-5; D perhaps matches TRBD2 (5 bases). The CDR3 is CASSVRAAEETKYF. CDR3 sequence (DNA): TGTGCCAGCAGCGTGCGGGCCGCGGAGGAGACCAAGTACTTC.